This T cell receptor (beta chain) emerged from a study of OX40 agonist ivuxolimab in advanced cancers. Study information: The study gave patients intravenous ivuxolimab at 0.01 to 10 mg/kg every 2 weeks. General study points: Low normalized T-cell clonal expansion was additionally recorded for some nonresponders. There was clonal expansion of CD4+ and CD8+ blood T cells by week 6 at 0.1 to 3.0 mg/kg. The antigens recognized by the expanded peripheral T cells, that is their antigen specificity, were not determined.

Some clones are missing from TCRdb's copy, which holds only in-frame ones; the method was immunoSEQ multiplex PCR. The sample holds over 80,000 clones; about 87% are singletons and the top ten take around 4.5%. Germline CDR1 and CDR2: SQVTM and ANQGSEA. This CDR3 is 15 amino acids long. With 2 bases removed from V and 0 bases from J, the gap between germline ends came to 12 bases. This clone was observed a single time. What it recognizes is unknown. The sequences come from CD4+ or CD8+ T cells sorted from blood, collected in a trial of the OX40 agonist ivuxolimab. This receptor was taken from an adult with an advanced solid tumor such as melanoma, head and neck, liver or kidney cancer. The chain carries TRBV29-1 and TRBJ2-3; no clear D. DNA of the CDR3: TGCAGCGTTGAAAGTCTTAGTTATAGCACAGATACGCAGTATTTT. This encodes CSVESLSYSTDTQYF.